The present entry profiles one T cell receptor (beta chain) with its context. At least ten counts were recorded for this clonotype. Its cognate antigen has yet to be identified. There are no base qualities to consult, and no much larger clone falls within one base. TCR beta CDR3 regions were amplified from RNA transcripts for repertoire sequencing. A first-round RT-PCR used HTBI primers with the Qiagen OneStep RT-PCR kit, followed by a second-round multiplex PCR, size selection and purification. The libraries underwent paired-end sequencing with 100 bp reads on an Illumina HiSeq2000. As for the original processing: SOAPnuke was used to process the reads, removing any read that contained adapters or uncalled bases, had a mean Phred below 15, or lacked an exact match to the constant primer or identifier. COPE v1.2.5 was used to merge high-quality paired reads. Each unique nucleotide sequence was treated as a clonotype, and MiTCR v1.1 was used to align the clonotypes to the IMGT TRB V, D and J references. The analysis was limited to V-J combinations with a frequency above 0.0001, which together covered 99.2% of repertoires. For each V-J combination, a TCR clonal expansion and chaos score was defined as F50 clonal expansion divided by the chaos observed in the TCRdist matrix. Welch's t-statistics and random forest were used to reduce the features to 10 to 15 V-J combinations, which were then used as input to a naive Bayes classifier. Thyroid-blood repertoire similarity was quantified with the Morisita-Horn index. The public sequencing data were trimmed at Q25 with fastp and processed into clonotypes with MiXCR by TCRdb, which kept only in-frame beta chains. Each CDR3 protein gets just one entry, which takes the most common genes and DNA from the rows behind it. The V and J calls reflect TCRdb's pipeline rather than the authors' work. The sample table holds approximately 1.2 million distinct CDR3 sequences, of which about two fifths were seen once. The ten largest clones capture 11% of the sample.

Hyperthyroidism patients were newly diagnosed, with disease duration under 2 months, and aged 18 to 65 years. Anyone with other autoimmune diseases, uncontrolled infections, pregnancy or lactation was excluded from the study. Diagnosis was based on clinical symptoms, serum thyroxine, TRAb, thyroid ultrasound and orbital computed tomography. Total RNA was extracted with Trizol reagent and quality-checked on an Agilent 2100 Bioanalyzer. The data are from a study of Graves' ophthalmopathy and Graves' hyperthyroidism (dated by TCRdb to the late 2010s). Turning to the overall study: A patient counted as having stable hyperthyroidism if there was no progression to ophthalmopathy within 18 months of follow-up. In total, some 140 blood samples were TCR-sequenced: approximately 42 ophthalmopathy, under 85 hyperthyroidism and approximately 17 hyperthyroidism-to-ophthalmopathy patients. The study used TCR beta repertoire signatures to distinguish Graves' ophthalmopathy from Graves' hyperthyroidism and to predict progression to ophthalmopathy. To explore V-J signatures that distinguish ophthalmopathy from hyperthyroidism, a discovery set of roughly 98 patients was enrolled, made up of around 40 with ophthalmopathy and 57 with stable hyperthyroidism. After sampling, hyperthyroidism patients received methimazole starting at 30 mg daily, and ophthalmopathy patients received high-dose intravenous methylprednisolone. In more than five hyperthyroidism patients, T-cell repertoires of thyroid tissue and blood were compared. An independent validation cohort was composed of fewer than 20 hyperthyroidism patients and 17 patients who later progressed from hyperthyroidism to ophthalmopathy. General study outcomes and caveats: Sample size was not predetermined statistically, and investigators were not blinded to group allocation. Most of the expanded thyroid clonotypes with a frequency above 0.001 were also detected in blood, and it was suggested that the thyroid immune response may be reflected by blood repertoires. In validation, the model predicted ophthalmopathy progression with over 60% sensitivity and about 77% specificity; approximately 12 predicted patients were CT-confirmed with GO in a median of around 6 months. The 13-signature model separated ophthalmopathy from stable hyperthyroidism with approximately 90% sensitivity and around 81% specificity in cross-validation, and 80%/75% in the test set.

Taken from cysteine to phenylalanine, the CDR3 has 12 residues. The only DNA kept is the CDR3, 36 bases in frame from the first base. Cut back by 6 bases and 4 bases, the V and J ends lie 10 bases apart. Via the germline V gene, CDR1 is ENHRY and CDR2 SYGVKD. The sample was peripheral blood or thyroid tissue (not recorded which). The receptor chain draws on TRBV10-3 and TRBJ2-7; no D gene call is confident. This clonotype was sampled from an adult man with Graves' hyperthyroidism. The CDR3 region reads CAIRGRNYEQYF. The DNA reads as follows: TGTGCCATCAGGGGTAGAAATTACGAGCAGTACTTC.